This T cell receptor beta chain is drawn from a study of T cells in Graves' hyperthyroidism and ophthalmopathy. The germline V gene has CDR1 KGHSH and CDR2 LQKENI. V shed 1 base and J shed 3 bases, with 14 bases lying between them. The CDR3 is made up of 16 amino acids. TCR beta CDR3 region amplification was performed from RNA transcripts. RT-PCR in the first round (using the HTBI primer set) targeted the TCR CDR3. One entry per CDR3 protein results from TCRdb running MiXCR on the multiplex PCR reads. The repertoire has approximately 330,000 distinct CDR3 sequences, roughly 15% of them found once; the top ten carry about a third. This clonotype was seen a handful of times. What it binds is unknown. Study results and limitations: With a median lead of roughly 6.8 months before onset, the model predicted ophthalmopathy.

The TCR was taken from a woman aged 40 to 50 with Graves' ophthalmopathy. V gene TRBV18 combines with J gene TRBJ2-3; no clear D gene. The sequencing input was blood. This CDR3 is CASSPLESLATDTQYF. CDR3 DNA: TGTGCCAGCTCACCACTTGAGTCTTTGGCAACAGATACGCAGTATTTT.